This TCR beta chain emerged from a study of Graves' ophthalmopathy and Graves' hyperthyroidism. Study conclusions and caveats: With a specificity of around 77% and a sensitivity of over 65%, the model predicted ophthalmopathy progression.

CDR3 length: 10 amino acids. In regard to this clonotype: The target antigen is unknown. This may be a read error, as it is one base from a much larger clone.

Amplification targeted the TCR beta CDR3 regions, with RNA transcripts as the source material. The workflow started with a first-round RT-PCR run with HTBI primers and then moved on to a second-round multiplex PCR. Via MiXCR, TCRdb re-called the multiplex PCR reads, giving one row per CDR3 protein. The table shows hundreds of thousands of distinct CDR3 sequences, with under 15% occurring only once. The chain combines TRBV7-1 with TRBJ1-2; D gene uncertain. TRBV7-1 qualifies as an ORF whose function is uncertain. Specimen: blood. This TCR derives from a woman aged 25 to 45 with Graves' ophthalmopathy. The CDR3 loop is CVSSLDGYTF. CDR3 coding DNA: TGTGTCAGCAGCCTAGATGGCTACACCTTC.